These 14 T cell receptor beta chains were sequenced from one sample in a study of T cell responses to AZD1222 COVID-19 vaccine. Here immunoSEQ multiplex PCR was the method, and the copy in TCRdb shows in-frame clones only, minus some. The table has about 130,000 clones, 80% to 90% seen once. The specimen comprised peripheral blood, sampled 28 days after the second AZD1222 dose. The receptor set was obtained from an adult who received the AZD1222 COVID-19 vaccine.

The rearrangement joins TRBV4-2 to TRBJ2-3, with 10 positions matching TRBD2. V trimming: 2 bases; J trimming: 3 bases; junction bases outside the gene matches: 5. Looked up from germline, CDR1 is LGHNA and CDR2 is YNFKEQ. The CDR3 contains 16 residues. CDR3 coding DNA: TGTGCCAGCAGCCAACTGACTAGCGGGTTGACAGATACGCAGTATTTT. Translation: CASSQLTSGLTDTQYF.

This clone was seen a few times. V is TRBV2 and J is TRBJ2-3; 8 bases are a match to TRBD2. Germline CDR1 SNHLY, CDR2 FYNNEI. J was trimmed by 2 bases and V by 10 bases; bases with no gene match: 11. This CDR3 is built from 15 residues. CDR3: CATRGVSGVTDTQYF. The CDR3 nucleotides are TGTGCCACCCGGGGGGTTAGCGGGGTCACAGATACGCAGTATTTT.

The chain combines TRBV7-7 with TRBJ2-2; no reliable D call. V lost 1 base and J 6 bases, leaving 9 bases between the germline ends. The CDR3 extends over 14 amino acids. Germline V gene lookup returns CDR1 SSHAT and CDR2 FNYEAQ (reference sequence). The CDR3 reads CASSLDRTAGELFF. CDR3 sequence (DNA): TGTGCCAGCAGCTTAGACCGGACGGCCGGGGAGCTGTTTTTT.

The V call is TRBV6-4, the J call TRBJ1-2, with TRBD1 matching over 10 bases. Germline V gene sequence: CDR1 MRHNA, CDR2 SNTAGT. The CDR3 sequence is 18 residues long. V lost 6 bases to trimming and J lost 2 bases; unmatched junction nucleotides: 15. The DNA for the CDR3 is TGTGCCAGCAGGGGGACAGGGGCGAGGTATCCCCAGAACTATGGCTACACCTTC. This gives the protein CASRGTGARYPQNYGYTF.

V gene TRBV13 combines with J gene TRBJ2-5; 10 bases line up with TRBD2. The V segment lost 5 bases and the J segment 2 bases; nucleotides outside the gene matches: 2. This CDR3 has 14 residues. Per germline, CDR1 PRHDT and CDR2 FYEKMQ (reference sequence). CDR3 region: CASSQAGGQETQYF. CDR3 bases: TGTGCCAGCAGCCAAGCGGGGGGGCAAGAGACCCAGTACTTC.

The CDR3 DNA reads TGTGCCAGCAGCCCTGTGCAGGGGAAGGCTGAGCAGTTCTTC. Translation gives CASSPVQGKAEQFF. This chain joins TRBV7-2 and TRBJ2-1; tentatively, D is TRBD1 (6 bases). This CDR3 is built from 14 residues. V lost 5 bases and J lost 9, with 17 bases in between. The germline V gene has CDR1 SGHTA and CDR2 FQGNSA. Variable domain in full (rest from reference TRBV7-2 and TRBJ2-1): GAGVSQSPSNKVTEKGKDVELRCDPISGHTALYWYRQSLGQGLEFLIYFQGNSAPDKSGLPSDRFSAERTGGSVSTLTIQRTQQEDSAVYLCASSPVQGKAEQFFGPGTRLTVL.

The genes are TRBV4-2 and TRBJ1-3; D gene unclear. V lost 2 bases and J lost 2, with 13 bases in between. The CDR3 sequence is 16 residues long. CDR1 is LGHNA and CDR2 is YNFKEQ in the germline V gene. The chain's CDR3 is CASSQNNLGTGNTIYF. Here the CDR3 DNA reads TGTGCCAGCAGCCAAAACAACCTCGGCACTGGAAACACCATATATTTT.

This clone has only one observation. J is TRBJ2-1 and V is TRBV19, with 14 bases lining up with TRBD2. V gave up 4 bases and J gave up 8 bases; unmatched junction bases: 4. The germline V gene has CDR1 LNHDA and CDR2 SQIVND (reference sequence). CDR3 length equals 15 residues. Here the CDR3 DNA reads TGTGCCAGTAGTACCGGGACTAGCGGGAGCGATGAGCAGTTCTTC. Translating gives CASSTGTSGSDEQFF. Full variable domain (outside the CDR3, taken from reference TRBV19 and TRBJ2-1): DGGITQSPKYLFRKEGQNVTLSCEQNLNHDAMYWYRQDPGQGLRLIYYSQIVNDFQKGDIAEGYSVSREKKESFPLTVTSAQKNPTAFYLCASSTGTSGSDEQFFGPGTRLTVL.

This chain uses TRBV20-1 with TRBJ1-4; tentative D call: TRBD1 (6 bases). V dropped 3 bases and J dropped 7 bases, with 18 bases sitting between them. CDR3 size: 15 residues. Germline values: CDR1 DFQATT, CDR2 SNEGSKA (reference sequence). The CDR3 nucleotides are TGCAGTGCTAGTTTCGTCAGGGGAGGAGGTGAAAAACTGTTTTTT. This gives the protein CSASFVRGGGEKLFF.

The chain joins TRBV5-5 to TRBJ2-5, with 7 bases that match TRBD1. Germline V gives CDR1 SGHKS, CDR2 YYEKEE (reference sequence). This CDR3 has 14 residues. J gave up 0 bases and V 3 bases, and 2 bases lay outside the gene matches. The CDR3 nucleotides read TGTGCCAGCAGCTCCAGGGGGTACCAAGAGACCCAGTACTTC. This codes for CASSSRGYQETQYF.

The rearrangement uses TRBV28 and TRBJ2-2, with D maybe TRBD1 (6 bases). Trimming cost V 8 bases and J 0 bases, with 10 bases left between them. The CDR3 sequence is 14 residues long. Germline CDR1 MDHEN, CDR2 SYDVKM. The CDR3 spells CASAQGTNTGELFF. CDR3 bases: TGTGCCAGCGCACAGGGAACGAACACCGGGGAGCTGTTTTTT.

The chain has TRBV5-1 and TRBJ2-7; 7 bases are shared with TRBD1. This CDR3 is built from 16 residues. Per germline, CDR1 SGHRS and CDR2 YFSETQ. The J segment lost 3 bases and the V segment lost 2 bases, leaving 11 bases of the junction unmatched. The CDR3 DNA reads as TGCGCCAGCAGCTTACTTCCGGGACAGCGATTCTACGAGCAGTACTTC. Its translation: CASSLLPGQRFYEQYF.

This chain joins TRBV5-1 and TRBJ2-3; maybe TRBD2 (6 bases). The V and J ends lost 0 bases and 3 bases respectively, with 8 bases between them. The germline gives CDR1 SGHRS, CDR2 YFSETQ. CDR3 length: 14 amino acids. CDR3 sequence: CASSLVEGTDTQYF. Here the CDR3 DNA reads TGCGCCAGCAGCTTGGTGGAGGGAACAGATACGCAGTATTTT.

The chain combines TRBV30 with TRBJ2-5, with D possibly being TRBD2 (6 bases). V lost 0 bases to trimming and J lost 5 bases, with 16 bases between them. This CDR3 is built from 15 residues. CDR1 is GTSNPN and CDR2 is SVGIG in the germline V gene (reference sequence). The CDR3 DNA is TGTGCCTGGAGTGTCCGGGGGATACATGGTGAGACCCAGTACTTC. This sequence encodes CAWSVRGIHGETQYF.